These 25 T cell receptor beta chains were all obtained from the same sample, sequenced in a study of T-cell memory formation after mild COVID-19. TCRdb independently ran MiXCR on the 5' RACE reads; one entry per CDR3 protein. The sample lists about 560,000 distinct CDR3 sequences, more than 15% occurring once. The sample taken for sequencing was PBMCs or a T cell subset sorted from them (not recorded which). These receptors all come from an adult woman who had mild COVID-19 (a few samples of this study predate the infection). Cell type and time point are not known.

The chain carries TRBV19 and TRBJ1-4; the D gene is possibly TRBD1 (6 bases). There are 13 residues in the CDR3. V lost 8 bases to trimming and J lost 5 bases, with 12 bases between them. Per the germline V gene, CDR1 is LNHDA and CDR2 is SQIVND (reference sequence). The CDR3: CASAGQINEKLFF. CDR3 DNA sequence: TGTGCCAGTGCTGGACAGATAAATGAAAAACTGTTTTTT.

This clonotype was detected only a few times. V and J are TRBV30 and TRBJ2-2, with 9 bases fitting TRBD2. J was trimmed by 4 bases and V by 2 bases; bases with no gene match: 5. The CDR3 sequence is 15 residues long. In germline, CDR1 is GTSNPN, CDR2 SVGIG (reference sequence). Here the CDR3 reads CAWSRLAGPTGELFF. The CDR3 DNA follows: TGTGCCTGGAGTCGGCTAGCGGGGCCCACCGGGGAGCTGTTTTTT.

This clonotype was counted a few times. The chain couples TRBV27 to TRBJ1-2, with a possible D match to TRBD1 (6 bases). V lost 5 bases to trimming and J lost 8 bases, with 18 bases between them. The CDR3 contains 14 residues. Germline V gene sequence: CDR1 MNHEY, CDR2 SMNVEV (reference sequence). CDR3 nucleotide sequence: TGTGCCAGCAGTCCGCACAAACAGGGATGGGGCTACACCTTC. It yields the protein CASSPHKQGWGYTF.

The chain has TRBV20-1 and TRBJ2-1; 14 bases are a match to TRBD2. CDR3 length: 21 residues. The V and J ends lost 6 bases and 4 bases, in that order; junction bases with no gene match: 23. Germline lookup yields CDR1 DFQATT and CDR2 SNEGSKA (reference sequence). CDR3 DNA sequence: TGCAGTGCCCGTGAGGGGCCCGGGACTAGCGGGAGATGGGGTATGTACAATGAGCAGTTCTTC. It is translated as CSAREGPGTSGRWGMYNEQFF.

This clonotype was observed a few times. The J gene is TRBJ2-5, the V gene TRBV6-6; TRBD2 matches 10 bases. Germline CDR1 MNHNY, CDR2 SVGAGI (reference sequence). The ends lost 6 bases at V and 5 bases at J; junction bases unmatched: 12. The CDR3 length is 16 residues. The CDR3 sequence: CASSASRAGGRETQYF. The CDR3 DNA is TGTGCCAGCAGCGCGTCTCGAGCGGGGGGGCGTGAGACCCAGTACTTC.

This clonotype has ten or more counts. The chain has TRBV7-9 and TRBJ2-5; the D is unclear. Trimming shortened V by 4 bases and J by 4 bases, and 10 bases separated the two germline ends. Germline assignment: CDR1 SEHNR and CDR2 FQNEAQ (reference sequence). The CDR3 is 13 amino acids. The CDR3 nucleotides are TGTGCCAGCAGCTCCGTGAGAACAGAGACCCAGTACTTC. Amino acids: CASSSVRTETQYF.

There are a few counts of this clonotype. The genes are TRBV25-1 and TRBJ2-7, with TRBD1 matching over 10 bases. This CDR3 spans 15 amino acids. The germline V gene has CDR1 MGHDK and CDR2 SYGVNS. V shed 2 bases, J shed 2 bases, and the junction held 3 bases outside the gene matches. The CDR3 spells CASSEGGTGAYEQYF. CDR3 DNA sequence: TGTGCCAGCAGTGAAGGGGGGACAGGGGCCTACGAGCAGTACTTC.

In this sample, this clonotype turned up many times. The chain recombines TRBV4-3 with TRBJ2-7; D is perhaps TRBD2 (6 bases). This CDR3 spans 16 amino acids. CDR1 is LGHNA, CDR2 YSLEER, per germline. Trimming cost V 3 bases and J 3 bases, with 18 bases left between them. CDR3 DNA: TGCGCCAGCAGCCAGGAGCTAGCCCCCGGGAGCTACGAGCAGTACTTC. It specifies CASSQELAPGSYEQYF.

This sequence joins TRBV4-3 and TRBJ1-2, with 8 nucleotides matching TRBD1. V was pared by 5 bases and J by 5 bases, with 13 bases of the junction left unmatched. The CDR3 extends over 16 amino acids. Germline CDR1 is LGHNA and CDR2 is YSLEER. The CDR3 loop reads CASSATGAAYIYGYTF. The CDR3 DNA follows: TGCGCCAGCAGCGCGACAGGGGCGGCCTATATATATGGCTACACCTTC.

This clonotype was detected only a few times. The J gene is TRBJ2-7, the V gene TRBV5-5, with D uncertain. The V end lost 1 base, the J end lost 1 base, and 3 bases lay between the germline ends. The CDR3 is 12 amino acids. CDR1 and CDR2 (germline): SGHKS, YYEKEE (reference sequence). The CDR3 DNA reads as TGTGCCAGCAGCTTGATGTCCTACGAGCAGTACTTC. Protein: CASSLMSYEQYF.

This clonotype has just a few counts. This chain uses TRBV7-2 with TRBJ2-1; 10 bases agree with TRBD2. J gave up 5 bases and V 4 bases, and 20 bases lay outside the gene matches. The CDR3 runs 20 residues. The V gene's germline CDR1 is SGHTA and CDR2 FQGNSA. Here the CDR3 reads CASSYLGGPLSGRANNEQFF. DNA for the CDR3: TGTGCCAGCAGCTACCTAGGGGGCCCGTTGAGCGGGAGGGCCAACAATGAGCAGTTCTTC.

This sequence joins TRBV20-1 and TRBJ2-1; TRBD1 agrees at 7 bases. J was trimmed by 8 bases and V by 5 bases; bases with no gene match: 15. The CDR3 consists of 15 residues. From germline, CDR1 is DFQATT and CDR2 SNEGSKA (reference sequence). The CDR3 DNA reads as TGCAGTGCTTCTGGCGCAGGGGGTGATTTTGATGAGCAGTTCTTC. Its translation: CSASGAGGDFDEQFF.

This clonotype appeared a few times. The chain uses TRBV20-1 and TRBJ2-2; 8 positions match TRBD2. Germline V CDR1 and CDR2: DFQATT, SNEGSKA (reference sequence). The CDR3 consists of 18 residues. Trimming removed 3 bases from V and 3 bases from J; junction bases left unmatched: 15. The CDR3 reads CSARAFREGLGDTGELFF. In nucleotides, the CDR3 is TGCAGTGCTAGGGCCTTCCGGGAGGGCCTGGGGGACACCGGGGAGCTGTTTTTT.

This chain links TRBV5-1 with TRBJ1-2; D remains unclear. Trimming left V 2 bases short and J 5 bases short, with 16 bases between. The germline V gene encodes CDR1 SGHRS and CDR2 YFSETQ. This CDR3 contains 15 residues. In DNA, the CDR3 is TGCGCCAGCAGCTTTGACAAACTCCAAGGTTATGGCTACACCTTC. Its protein is CASSFDKLQGYGYTF.

The chain joins TRBV15 to TRBJ2-7; D is tentatively TRBD1 or TRBD2 (5 bases each). CDR3 length: 14 residues. Germline values: CDR1 LNHNV, CDR2 YYDKDF (reference sequence). Trimming stripped 5 bases from V and 4 bases from J, with 15 bases between. The DNA for the CDR3 is TGTGCCACCAGCCGGGGAAGAGACAGTTACGAGCAGTACTTC. It yields the protein CATSRGRDSYEQYF.

J is TRBJ2-3 and V is TRBV5-4; D uncertain. Per germline, CDR1 SGHNT and CDR2 YYREEE (reference sequence). Trimming pared 0 bases from V and 6 bases from J, leaving 17 bases between. The CDR3 is made up of 16 amino acids. Here the CDR3 DNA reads TGTGCCAGCAGCTTGGCCGGTCTAAGATTAGAGGATACGCAGTATTTT. Its translation: CASSLAGLRLEDTQYF.

V is TRBV5-4 and J is TRBJ1-6; D is ambiguous. The CDR3 extends over 12 amino acids. The V end was cut by 10 bases, the J end by 8 bases, with 13 bases between. Germline loops: CDR1 SGHNT, CDR2 YYREEE (reference sequence). The CDR3 region has the DNA TGTGCCGGGGAAGGAGGAGATTCACCCCTCCACTTT. Protein: CAGEGGDSPLHF.

The gene calls are TRBV6-5 and TRBJ2-2; 8 bases align to TRBD1. The CDR3 is 18 residues long. J was trimmed by 1 base and V by 1 base; bases with no gene match: 8. The germline V gene encodes CDR1 MNHEY and CDR2 SVGAGI. This chain's CDR3 is CASSYWGQVDLNTGELFF. CDR3 bases: TGTGCCAGCAGTTACTGGGGACAGGTTGACCTGAACACCGGGGAGCTGTTTTTT.

This clonotype was recorded a few times. The chain carries TRBV4-3 and TRBJ1-6; D is uncertain. The CDR3 extends over 13 amino acids. V lost 0 bases and J 9 bases, leaving 6 bases between the germline ends. Germline values: CDR1 LGHNA, CDR2 YSLEER. CDR3 in amino acids: CASSQDWGSPLHF. CDR3 sequence (DNA): TGCGCCAGCAGCCAAGATTGGGGTTCACCCCTCCACTTT.

The chain recombines TRBV15 with TRBJ2-3; D might be TRBD2 (6 bases). The V end was cut by 5 bases, the J end by 2 bases, with 14 bases between. The CDR3 covers 15 residues. The V gene's germline CDR1 is LNHNV and CDR2 YYDKDF (reference sequence). The CDR3: CATSATSSPTDTQYF. The CDR3 DNA sequence: TGTGCCACCAGCGCCACTAGCTCCCCCACAGATACGCAGTATTTT.

The rearrangement links TRBV7-2 to TRBJ1-5, with a possible D match to TRBD1 (5 bases). The CDR3 totals 15 residues. Germline CDR1 reads SGHTA; CDR2 reads FQGNSA. V lost 4 bases to trimming and J lost 1 base, with 11 bases between them. CDR3 sequence reads: CASSSRVGSNQPQHF. CDR3 coding DNA: TGTGCCAGCAGCTCCAGGGTAGGGAGCAATCAGCCCCAGCATTTT.

The rearrangement links TRBV6-1 to TRBJ2-3, with 14 bases identical to TRBD2. The V gene end was trimmed by 7 bases and the J gene end by 3 bases; junction bases not matched to a gene: 12. Germline lookup yields CDR1 MNHNS and CDR2 SASEGT. The CDR3 contains 18 residues. This CDR3 is CASMLTSGREVGTDTQYF. CDR3 nucleotides: TGTGCCAGCATGCTGACTAGCGGGAGGGAGGTAGGGACAGATACGCAGTATTTT.

This clonotype was seen at least ten times. At one of its ends the junction is not consistent with the germline gene, which may arise from a read error. The genes are TRBV7-9 and TRBJ2-1, with TRBD2 matching 11 bases. Germline values: CDR1 SEHNR, CDR2 FQNEAQ (reference sequence). CDR3 length: 14 residues. The CDR3 protein is CASSLAGGYNEQFF. DNA for the CDR3: TGTGCCAGCAGTTTAGCGGGAGGGTACAATGAGCAGTTCTTC. The whole variable domain, remainder taken from reference TRBV7-9 and TRBJ2-1, is DTGVSQNPRHKITKRGQNVTFRCDPISEHNRLYWYRQTLGQGPEFLTYFQNEAQLEKSRLLSDRFSAERPKGSFSTLEIQRTEQGDSAMYLCASSLAGGYNEQFFGPGTRLTVL.

The genes are TRBV6-2 or TRBV6-3 and TRBJ2-5; 7 nucleotides agree with TRBD1. Germline V gene data show CDR1 as MNHEY and CDR2 as SVGEGT. Trimming cost V 2 bases and J 0 bases; bases outside gene matches: 3. The CDR3 has 15 residues. Here the CDR3 DNA reads TGTGCCAGCAGTTACGGACAGGCGTACCAAGAGACCCAGTACTTC. Amino acid sequence: CASSYGQAYQETQYF.

This clonotype has only a few counts. The chain links TRBV29-1 to TRBJ2-1; no firm D call. Trimming pared 7 bases from V and 3 bases from J, leaving 13 bases between. Germline loops: CDR1 SQVTM, CDR2 ANQGSEA. This CDR3 is 13 amino acids long. This CDR3 is CSAGDGYYNEQFF. CDR3 coding DNA: TGCAGCGCCGGTGACGGATACTACAATGAGCAGTTCTTC.